This TCR beta chain came from a study of blood T cell repertoires in COVID-19. The germline gives CDR1 SGHRS, CDR2 YFSETQ. Deletions cut 2 bases from V and 0 bases from J, with 14 bases between. This CDR3 contains 17 residues. Measured with immunoSEQ multiplex PCR; TCRdb has only the in-frame clones, and not every one. The sample comprises about 430,000 clones, about 88% of which are singletons, and less than 1.5% rests with the top ten. The rearrangement joins TRBV5-1 to TRBJ1-4, with D possibly matching TRBD1 (6 bases). Material for sequencing was PBMCs or T cells enriched from blood (not recorded which). The clonotype originates from a woman between 18 and 30 years old who had been exposed to COVID-19. The CDR3 loop is CASSFRGAHATNEKLFF. The CDR3 region has the DNA TGCGCCAGCAGCTTTCGGGGGGCACACGCAACTAATGAAAAACTGTTTTTT.